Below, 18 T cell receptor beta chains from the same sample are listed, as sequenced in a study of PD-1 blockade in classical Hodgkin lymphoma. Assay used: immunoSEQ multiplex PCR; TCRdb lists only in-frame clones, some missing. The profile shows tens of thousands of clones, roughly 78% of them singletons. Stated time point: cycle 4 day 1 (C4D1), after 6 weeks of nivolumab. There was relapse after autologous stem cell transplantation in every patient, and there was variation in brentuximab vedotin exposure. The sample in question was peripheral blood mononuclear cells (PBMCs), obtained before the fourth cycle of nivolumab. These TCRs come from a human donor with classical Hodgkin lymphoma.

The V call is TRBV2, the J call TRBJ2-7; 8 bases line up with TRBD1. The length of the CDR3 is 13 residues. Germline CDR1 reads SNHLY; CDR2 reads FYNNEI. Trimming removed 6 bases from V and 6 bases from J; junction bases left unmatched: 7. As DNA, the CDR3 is TGTGCCAGCAGAAAGACAGGGGAAGGCGAGCAGTACTTC. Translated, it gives CASRKTGEGEQYF.

CDR3: CASSPGLAGVYEQYF. As DNA, the CDR3 is TGTGCCAGCTCACCAGGACTAGCGGGAGTTTACGAGCAGTACTTC. V is TRBV18 and J is TRBJ2-7, with 13 bases aligning to TRBD2. V dropped 2 bases and J dropped 4; count of bases not matched to a gene: 2. CDR3 length: 15 residues. The V gene's germline CDR1 is KGHSH and CDR2 LQKENI.

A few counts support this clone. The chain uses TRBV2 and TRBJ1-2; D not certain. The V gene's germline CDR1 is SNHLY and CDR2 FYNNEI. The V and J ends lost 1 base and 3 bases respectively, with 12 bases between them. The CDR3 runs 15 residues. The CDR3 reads CASSEEAVQDYGYTF. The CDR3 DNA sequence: TGTGCCAGCAGTGAAGAGGCAGTCCAAGACTATGGCTACACCTTC.

The CDR3 is CASTLGLGDYGYTF. For the CDR3, the DNA is TGTGCCAGCACCTTAGGGCTAGGGGACTATGGCTACACCTTC. V usage is TRBV6-1 and J usage is TRBJ1-2; D may be TRBD1 (5 bases). The germline gives CDR1 MNHNS, CDR2 SASEGT. The CDR3 totals 14 residues. Between the trimmed V and J ends, which lost 7 bases and 3 bases, there was a span of 15 bases.

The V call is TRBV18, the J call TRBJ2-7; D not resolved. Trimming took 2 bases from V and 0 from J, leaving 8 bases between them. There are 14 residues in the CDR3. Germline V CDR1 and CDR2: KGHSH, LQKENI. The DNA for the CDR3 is TGTGCCAGCTCACCAGCGATGAGCTCCTACGAGCAGTACTTC. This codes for CASSPAMSSYEQYF.

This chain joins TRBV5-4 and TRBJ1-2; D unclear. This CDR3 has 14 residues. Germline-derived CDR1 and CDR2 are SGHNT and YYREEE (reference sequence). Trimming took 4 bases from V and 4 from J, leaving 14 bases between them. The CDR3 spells CASSPPGSAYGYTF. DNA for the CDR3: TGTGCCAGCAGCCCGCCGGGGTCAGCCTATGGCTACACCTTC.

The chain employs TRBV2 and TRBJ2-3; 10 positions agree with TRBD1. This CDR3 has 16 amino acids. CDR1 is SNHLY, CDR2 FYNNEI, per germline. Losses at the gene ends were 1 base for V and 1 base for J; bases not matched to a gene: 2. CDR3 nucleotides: TGTGCCAGCAGTGAAGGGACAGGGGGTGGCACAGATACGCAGTATTTT. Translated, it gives CASSEGTGGGTDTQYF.

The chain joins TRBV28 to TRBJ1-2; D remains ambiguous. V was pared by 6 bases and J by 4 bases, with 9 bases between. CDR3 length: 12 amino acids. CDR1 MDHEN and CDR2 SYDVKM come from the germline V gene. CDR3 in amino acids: CASSGSVYGYTF. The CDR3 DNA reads TGTGCCAGCAGCGGGTCCGTCTATGGCTACACCTTC.

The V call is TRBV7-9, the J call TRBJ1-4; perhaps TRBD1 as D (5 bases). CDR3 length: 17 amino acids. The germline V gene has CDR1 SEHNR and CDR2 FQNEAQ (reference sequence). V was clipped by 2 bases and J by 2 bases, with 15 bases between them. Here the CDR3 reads CASSLSRAAGTNEKLFF. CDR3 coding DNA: TGTGCCAGCAGCTTATCGCGTGCGGCAGGGACTAATGAAAAACTGTTTTTT. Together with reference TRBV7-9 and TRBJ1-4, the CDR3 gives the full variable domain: DTGVSQNPRHKITKRGQNVTFRCDPISEHNRLYWYRQTLGQGPEFLTYFQNEAQLEKSRLLSDRFSAERPKGSFSTLEIQRTEQGDSAMYLCASSLSRAAGTNEKLFFGSGTQLSVL.

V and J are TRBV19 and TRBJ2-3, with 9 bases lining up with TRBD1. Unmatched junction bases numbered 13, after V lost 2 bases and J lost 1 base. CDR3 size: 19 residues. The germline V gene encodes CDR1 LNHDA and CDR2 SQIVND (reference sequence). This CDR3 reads CASSISITQGAIRTDTQYF. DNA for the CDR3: TGTGCCAGTAGTATAAGTATCACACAGGGGGCGATTCGCACAGATACGCAGTATTTT.

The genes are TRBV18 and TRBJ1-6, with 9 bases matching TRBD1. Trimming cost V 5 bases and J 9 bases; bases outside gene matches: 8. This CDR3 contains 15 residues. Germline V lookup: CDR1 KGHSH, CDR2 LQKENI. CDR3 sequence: CASSSTRDRASPLHF. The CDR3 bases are TGTGCCAGCTCATCTACCCGGGACAGGGCTTCACCCCTCCACTTT. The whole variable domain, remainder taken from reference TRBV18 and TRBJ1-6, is NAGVMQNPRHLVRRRGQEARLRCSPMKGHSHVYWYRQLPEEGLKFMVYLQKENIIDESGMPKERFSAEFPKEGPSILRIQQVVRGDSAAYFCASSSTRDRASPLHFGNGTRLTVT.

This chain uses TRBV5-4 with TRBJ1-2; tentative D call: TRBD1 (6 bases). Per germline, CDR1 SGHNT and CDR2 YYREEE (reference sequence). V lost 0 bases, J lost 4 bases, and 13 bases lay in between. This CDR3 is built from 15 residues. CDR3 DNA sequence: TGTGCCAGCAGCTTGGACAACAGGGATGGCTATGGCTACACCTTC. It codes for CASSLDNRDGYGYTF.

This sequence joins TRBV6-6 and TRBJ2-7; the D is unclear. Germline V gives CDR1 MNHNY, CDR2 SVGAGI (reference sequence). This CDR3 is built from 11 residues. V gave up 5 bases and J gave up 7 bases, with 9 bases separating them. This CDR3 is CASSRPGEQYF. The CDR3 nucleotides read TGTGCCAGCAGTCGCCCCGGGGAGCAGTACTTC.

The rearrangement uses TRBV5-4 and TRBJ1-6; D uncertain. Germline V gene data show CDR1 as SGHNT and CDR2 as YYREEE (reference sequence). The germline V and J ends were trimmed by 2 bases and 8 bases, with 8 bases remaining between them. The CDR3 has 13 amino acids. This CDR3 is CASSFQWDSPLHF. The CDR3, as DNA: TGTGCCAGCAGCTTTCAGTGGGATTCACCCCTCCACTTT.

The CDR3 nucleotides are TGTGCCACCAGCAGAGACCGAAGCAATCAGCCCCAGCATTTT. It specifies CATSRDRSNQPQHF. This chain uses TRBV15 with TRBJ1-5, with D unresolved. V lost 0 bases, J lost 1 base, and 4 bases lay in between. This CDR3 region has 14 residues. Germline lookup yields CDR1 LNHNV and CDR2 YYDKDF (reference sequence).

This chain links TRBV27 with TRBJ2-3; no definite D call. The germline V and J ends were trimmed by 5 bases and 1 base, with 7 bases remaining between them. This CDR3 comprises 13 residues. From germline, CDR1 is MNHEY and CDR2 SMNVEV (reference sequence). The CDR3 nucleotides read TGTGCCAGCAGTCCTAGTGGCACAGATACGCAGTATTTT. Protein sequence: CASSPSGTDTQYF.

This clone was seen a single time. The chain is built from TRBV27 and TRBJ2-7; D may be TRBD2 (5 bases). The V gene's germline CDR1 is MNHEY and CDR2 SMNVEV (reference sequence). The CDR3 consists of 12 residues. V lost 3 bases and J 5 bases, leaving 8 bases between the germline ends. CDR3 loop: CASSFPGDEQYF. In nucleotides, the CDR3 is TGTGCCAGCAGTTTTCCCGGGGACGAGCAGTACTTC.

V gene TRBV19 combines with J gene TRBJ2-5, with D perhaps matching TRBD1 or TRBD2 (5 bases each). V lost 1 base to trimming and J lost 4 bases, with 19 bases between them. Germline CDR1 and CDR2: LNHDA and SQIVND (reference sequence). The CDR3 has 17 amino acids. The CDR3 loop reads CASSIGGAGRSRETQYF. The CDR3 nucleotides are TGTGCCAGTAGTATAGGAGGAGCAGGGAGATCTAGAGAGACCCAGTACTTC.